This T cell receptor (beta chain) derives from a study of cytomegalovirus exposure and HLA in healthy donors. Donors came from a validation cohort of some 130 subjects, distinct from the first 666-subject cohort. The CDR3 contains 16 residues. TCRdb keeps only in-frame clones here, not all; method: immunoSEQ multiplex PCR. The table lists under 200,000 clones, around 92% of them singletons. Sample: PBMCs. This chain uses TRBV21-1 with TRBJ2-2; TRBD2, the table's D call, lacks a check against the DNA. TRBV21-1 is an annotated pseudogene. This TCR came from a young man in good health and CMV-seropositive. The CDR3 nucleotides read TGTGCCAGCAGCAATTCGGCAGCGGGAAGCCCCGGGGAGCTGTTTTTT. This encodes CASSNSAAGSPGELFF.